The 18 T cell receptor beta chains presented below share a single source sample, sequenced in a study of blood T cell repertoires in COVID-19. Assay used: immunoSEQ multiplex PCR; TCRdb lists only in-frame clones, some missing. In the table there are 150,000 or so clones, roughly 84% of which are singletons. The sample comprised peripheral blood. Receptor source: a man between 60 and 70 years old who had recovered from COVID-19.

This chain uses TRBV29-1 with TRBJ1-3, with D perhaps matching TRBD1 (6 bases). Germline values: CDR1 SQVTM, CDR2 ANQGSEA. V gave up 4 bases and J gave up 0 bases, with 7 bases separating them. This CDR3 region has 13 residues. CDR3 nucleotides: TGCAGCGTTGGGGGGCGCTCTGGAAACACCATATATTTT. It yields the protein CSVGGRSGNTIYF.

The chain couples TRBV3-1 (or the pseudogene TRBV3-2) to TRBJ1-2; no clear D gene. Germline V gives CDR1 LGHDT, CDR2 YNNKEL (reference sequence). The length of the CDR3 is 12 residues. V was shortened by 3 bases and J by 8 bases, with 10 bases between the two germline ends. CDR3 sequence reads: CASSQVASGYTF. DNA for the CDR3: TGTGCCAGCAGCCAGGTTGCGTCCGGCTACACCTTC.

The chain recombines TRBV5-1 with TRBJ1-2; 11 nucleotides line up with TRBD1. The germline V gene encodes CDR1 SGHRS and CDR2 YFSETQ. The CDR3 loop spans 16 amino acids. V gave up 0 bases and J gave up 8 bases; unmatched junction bases: 9. The CDR3 nucleotides read TGCGCCAGCAGCTTGGGCCTTGGGACAGGGGGAGGAGGCTACACCTTC. As protein: CASSLGLGTGGGGYTF.

This chain connects TRBV2 to TRBJ2-5, with 14 positions matching TRBD2. The CDR3 length is 15 residues. Losses at the gene ends were 7 bases for V and 5 bases for J; bases not matched to a gene: 6. The germline V gene has CDR1 SNHLY and CDR2 FYNNEI. The CDR3 DNA reads as TGTGCCAGCATTTCGACTAGCGGGGGGGCCGAGACCCAGTACTTC. Residues: CASISTSGGAETQYF.

The chain combines TRBV4-2 with TRBJ2-5; D remains ambiguous. The V gene's germline CDR1 is LGHNA and CDR2 YNFKEQ. V was pared by 1 base and J by 5 bases, with 2 bases between. There are 11 residues in the CDR3. CDR3 residues: CASSQAETQYF. The CDR3 coding sequence is TGTGCCAGCAGCCAAGCGGAGACCCAGTACTTC.

CDR3 region: CASSGKSRTIEKLFF. The CDR3 DNA follows: TGTGCCAGCAGCGGGAAGTCGAGAACCATCGAAAAACTGTTTTTT. The chain recombines TRBV6-6 with TRBJ1-4; D not certain. Trimming removed 6 bases at V and 8 bases at J, with 19 bases between. This CDR3 spans 15 amino acids. The V gene's germline CDR1 is MNHNY and CDR2 SVGAGI (reference sequence).

The J gene is TRBJ2-7, the V gene TRBV27; TRBD2 might be the D (6 bases). This CDR3 has 14 residues. The germline CDR1 and CDR2 sequences are MNHEY and SMNVEV (reference sequence). V dropped 7 bases and J dropped 0 bases, with 13 bases sitting between them. The CDR3, as DNA: TGTGCCAGCACCGCGACTAGAGACTCCTACGAGCAGTACTTC. Translation gives CASTATRDSYEQYF.

This clone was seen only once. The rearrangement uses TRBV29-1 and TRBJ1-2; maybe TRBD1 (6 bases). Germline CDR1 is SQVTM and CDR2 is ANQGSEA. The CDR3 runs to 12 residues. Trimming left V 6 bases short and J 3 bases short, with 11 bases between. The DNA of the CDR3 is TGCAGCGTACCGGACAGCTACTATGGCTACACCTTC. It yields the protein CSVPDSYYGYTF.

This chain connects TRBV18 to TRBJ2-7; TRBD1 is a possible D gene (6 bases). Germline V gene lookup returns CDR1 KGHSH and CDR2 LQKENI. The CDR3 is made up of 17 amino acids. Trimming cost V 0 bases and J 2 bases, with 17 bases left between them. The CDR3 DNA is TGTGCCAGCTCACCACCGCCACAGGGTCCCGGGACCTACGAGCAGTACTTC. Its protein product is CASSPPPQGPGTYEQYF.

Only one count was recorded for this clone. The chain's CDR3 is CASSLQRKETQYF. In DNA, the CDR3 is TGTGCCAGCAGCCTACAGAGAAAAGAGACCCAGTACTTC. The chain carries TRBV6-5 and TRBJ2-5; D not resolved. V shed 6 bases and J shed 3 bases, with 11 bases lying between them. CDR3 length equals 13 residues. The germline V gene has CDR1 MNHEY and CDR2 SVGAGI.

J is TRBJ2-7 and V is TRBV5-1; TRBD2 agrees at 16 bases. The CDR3 has 16 amino acids. Germline V CDR1 and CDR2: SGHRS, YFSETQ. V lost 0 bases, J lost 8 bases, and 5 bases stayed unmatched. The CDR3 bases are TGCGCCAGCAGCTTGGCGGGACTAGCGGGGGGGCCCAAGCAGTACTTC. Translating it yields CASSLAGLAGGPKQYF.

The chain links TRBV11-2 to TRBJ2-7, with no clear D. Germline V gene sequence: CDR1 SGHAT, CDR2 FQNNGV. Between the trimmed V and J ends, which lost 1 base and 3 bases, there was a span of 7 bases. This CDR3 is 13 amino acids long. The CDR3: CASSLGGHYEQYF. CDR3 DNA: TGTGCCAGCAGCTTAGGTGGGCACTACGAGCAGTACTTC.

For the CDR3, the DNA is TGTGCCAGCAGTTACTTTGGACAGGGCAATCAGCCCCAGCATTTT. It codes for CASSYFGQGNQPQHF. The rearrangement joins TRBV6-2 or TRBV6-3 to TRBJ1-5; TRBD1 matches 7 bases. Per the germline V gene, CDR1 is MNHEY and CDR2 is SVGEGT. The ends lost 1 base at V and 2 bases at J; junction bases unmatched: 2. This CDR3 is 15 amino acids long.

The gene calls are TRBV6-4 and TRBJ2-3; 9 bases match TRBD1. The CDR3 runs 16 residues. Looked up from germline, CDR1 is MRHNA and CDR2 is SNTAGT. Germline trimming cut 5 bases from V and 4 bases from J; bases unmatched to any gene: 10. Here the CDR3 reads CASSPKGDRVPDTQYF. CDR3 sequence (DNA): TGTGCCAGCAGTCCTAAGGGGGACAGGGTCCCAGATACGCAGTATTTT.

This clone showed up just once. CDR3: CASSPQAGANYGYTF. The CDR3 DNA follows: TGTGCCAGCAGCCCCCAGGCGGGGGCTAACTATGGCTACACCTTC. The chain recombines TRBV9 with TRBJ1-2; the D gene is possibly TRBD1 (5 bases). The CDR3 has 15 amino acids. Germline-derived CDR1 and CDR2 are SGDLS and YYNGEE. With 4 bases removed from V and 0 bases from J, the gap between germline ends came to 13 bases.

The J gene is TRBJ1-1, the V gene TRBV7-3, with D perhaps matching TRBD1 (6 bases). This CDR3 region has 14 residues. V shed 2 bases and J shed 0 bases, with 7 bases lying between them. CDR1 and CDR2 from the germline V gene are SGHTA and FQGTGA. DNA of the CDR3: TGTGCCAGCAGCTTAGGGACACTGAACACTGAAGCTTTCTTT. It yields the protein CASSLGTLNTEAFF.

This clone has only a few counts. The chain uses TRBV6-6 and TRBJ1-5, with 7 bases matching TRBD1. Looked up from germline, CDR1 is MNHNY and CDR2 is SVGAGI (reference sequence). CDR3 length: 13 amino acids. V was pared by 5 bases and J by 5 bases, with 3 bases of the junction left unmatched. The CDR3 bases are TGTGCCAGCAGTGGACAGGCGGATCAGCCCCAGCATTTT. Translating it yields CASSGQADQPQHF.

This clone was seen only once. CDR3 nucleotide sequence: TGTGCCAGCAGCTTATATACAGGGAGCCCTGAAGCTTTCTTT. Encoded protein: CASSLYTGSPEAFF. This rearrangement joins TRBV7-2 to TRBJ1-1, with a tentative D call TRBD1 (6 bases). CDR3 length: 14 residues. Trimming removed 2 bases from V and 6 bases from J, with 13 bases in between. Germline assignment: CDR1 SGHTA and CDR2 FQGNSA. Based on the CDR3 plus reference TRBV7-2 and TRBJ1-1, the full variable domain is GAGVSQSPSNKVTEKGKDVELRCDPISGHTALYWYRQSLGQGLEFLIYFQGNSAPDKSGLPSDRFSAERTGGSVSTLTIQRTQQEDSAVYLCASSLYTGSPEAFFGQGTRLTVV.